This T cell receptor beta chain was found in a study of regulatory T cells in long-lasting Graves disease. General study results and limits: Newly diagnosed patients shared 950 to 1,000 public clonotypes; persistent patients shared some 2,700.

Building of the TCR beta libraries involved iRepertoire HTBI primers and Arm-PCR of CDR3 regions. TCRdb independently ran MiXCR on the multiplex PCR reads; one entry per CDR3 protein. The profile covers roughly 520,000 distinct CDR3 sequences, with around 11% appearing a single time and approximately 9% taken by the ten largest. V shed 1 base and J shed 0 bases, with 13 bases lying between them. CDR3 size: 16 residues. Germline CDR1 SNHLY, CDR2 FYNNEI. In regard to this clonotype: Its antigen is still unknown.

The sample's time point: newly diagnosed GD, antithyroid drugs for less than 3 months. The TCR library used RNA extracted from PBMCs. These data also featured in a second study, about T cells in Graves' hyperthyroidism and ophthalmopathy. That investigation notes: Newly diagnosed patients aged 18 to 65 had hyperthyroidism of under 2 months' duration. HTBI primers were employed in a first-round RT-PCR of the TCR CDR3. In blood, most of the thyroid clonotypes expanded above 0.001 were also present.

The clonotype originates from a woman aged 25 to 39 with Graves disease. This chain uses TRBV2 with TRBJ2-7, with D unresolved. Sequencing was performed on peripheral blood mononuclear cells (PBMCs), taken at new diagnosis, from a patient treated with antithyroid drugs. As DNA, the CDR3 is TGTGCCAGCAGTGAAGGTTGGCGGACCAACTCCTACGAGCAGTACTTC. Residues: CASSEGWRTNSYEQYF.